The 29 T cell receptor beta chains reported below all come from one sample, sequenced in a study of siplizumab effects on memory and regulatory T cells. Generated by immunoSEQ multiplex PCR, the TCRdb table keeps only in-frame clones and is missing some. The sample has about 69,000 clones, approximately 88% seen once. Sequenced sample: Tregs sorted from blood. These receptors were obtained from a human donor in good health.

V is TRBV5-1 and J is TRBJ2-7, with 12 bases lining up with TRBD1. Germline V gene sequence: CDR1 SGHRS, CDR2 YFSETQ. V shed 0 bases, J shed 7 bases, and the junction held 5 bases outside the gene matches. The CDR3 is 15 amino acids. The CDR3 DNA sequence: TGCGCCAGCAGCTTGGAGGGGACAGGGGGCCGGGAGCAGTACTTC. This gives the protein CASSLEGTGGREQYF. Drawing the rest from reference TRBV5-1 and TRBJ2-7, the complete variable domain is KAGVTQTPRYLIKTRGQQVTLSCSPISGHRSVSWYQQTPGQGLQFLFEYFSETQRNKGNFPGRFSGRQFSNSRSEMNVSTLELGDSALYLCASSLEGTGGREQYFGPGTRLTVT.

The rearrangement joins TRBV2 to TRBJ1-5, with 7 bases aligning to TRBD1. Germline V gene lookup returns CDR1 SNHLY and CDR2 FYNNEI. This CDR3 is built from 16 residues. V gave up 2 bases and J gave up 4 bases; unmatched junction bases: 8. The DNA for the CDR3 is TGTGCCAGCAGTGAATCGTTGTACAGGGGTAATCAGCCCCAGCATTTT. It encodes CASSESLYRGNQPQHF. Full variable domain (outside the CDR3, taken from reference TRBV2 and TRBJ1-5): EPEVTQTPSHQVTQMGQEVILRCVPISNHLYFYWYRQILGQKVEFLVSFYNNEISEKSEIFDDQFSVERPDGSNFTLKIRSTKLEDSAMYFCASSESLYRGNQPQHFGDGTRLSIL.

The chain uses TRBV6-5 and TRBJ2-7; maybe TRBD2 (5 bases). Per the germline V gene, CDR1 is MNHEY and CDR2 is SVGAGI. The length of the CDR3 is 13 residues. V lost 7 bases and J lost 6, with 16 bases in between. The CDR3 bases are TGTGCCAGCACCTTTGGGGAGACGGGCGAGCAGTACTTC. Its translation is CASTFGETGEQYF.

V gene TRBV29-1 combines with J gene TRBJ1-1; the D is unclear. Germline CDR1 and CDR2: SQVTM and ANQGSEA. V was pared by 6 bases and J by 3 bases, with 17 bases between. This CDR3 has 14 residues. The CDR3 reads CSVIKEERYTEAFF. As DNA, the CDR3 is TGCAGCGTCATAAAGGAGGAACGGTACACTGAAGCTTTCTTT.

The gene calls are TRBV6-6 and TRBJ1-1; 7 bases align to TRBD1. The CDR3 covers 13 residues. Unmatched junction bases numbered 11, after V lost 6 bases and J lost 10 bases. Germline values: CDR1 MNHNY, CDR2 SVGAGI (reference sequence). This chain's CDR3 is CASSLTGPLGAFF. DNA of the CDR3: TGTGCCAGCAGCTTGACAGGGCCCCTTGGAGCTTTCTTT.

This chain connects TRBV15 to TRBJ2-3; D tentatively reads TRBD1 or TRBD2 (5 bases each). CDR1 is LNHNV and CDR2 is YYDKDF in the germline V gene (reference sequence). This CDR3 contains 15 residues. Trimming cost V 4 bases and J 2 bases, with 13 bases left between them. This CDR3 is CATSTRDGPTDTQYF. DNA for the CDR3: TGTGCCACCAGCACCCGGGACGGCCCCACAGATACGCAGTATTTT. The full variable domain, in which reference TRBV15 and TRBJ2-3 provide the parts outside the CDR3, is DAMVIQNPRYQVTQFGKPVTLSCSQTLNHNVMYWYQQKSSQAPKLLFHYYDKDFNNEADTPDNFQSRRPNTSFCFLDIRSPGLGDTAMYLCATSTRDGPTDTQYFGPGTRLTVL.

The chain uses TRBV5-3 and TRBJ2-3, with 9 positions matching TRBD2. TRBV5-3 is known as an ORF, though its function is uncertain. J was trimmed by 2 bases and V by 2 bases; bases with no gene match: 3. There are 15 residues in the CDR3. The DNA of the CDR3 is TGTGCCAGAAGCTTTTCTAGCGGGAACACAGATACGCAGTATTTT. It encodes CARSFSSGNTDTQYF.

J is TRBJ2-4 and V is TRBV19, with 9 bases that match TRBD2. The CDR3 totals 14 residues. V shed 4 bases and J 7 bases; nucleotides not matched to a gene: 5. CDR1 LNHDA and CDR2 SQIVND come from the germline V gene (reference sequence). The CDR3 DNA sequence: TGTGCCAGTAGTAGCGGGAGGGCCGGGAACATTCAGTACTTC. Its protein is CASSSGRAGNIQYF.

The genes are TRBV7-2 and TRBJ2-5; TRBD1 matches at 11 bases. Germline V gives CDR1 SGHTA, CDR2 FQGNSA. V shed 5 bases and J 2 bases; nucleotides not matched to a gene: 13. The CDR3 has 18 residues. The CDR3 loop reads CASSHWDRGFRGQETQYF. The CDR3 DNA is TGTGCCAGCAGCCACTGGGACAGGGGGTTTCGGGGACAAGAGACCCAGTACTTC.

The genes are TRBV28 and TRBJ2-1, with D possibly being TRBD2 (6 bases). Germline CDR1 reads MDHEN; CDR2 reads SYDVKM. V was pared by 4 bases and J by 12 bases, with 13 bases between. The CDR3 runs 12 residues. In nucleotides, the CDR3 is TGTGCCAGCAGTTCCATGACTAGTGTGCAGTTCTTC. Residues: CASSSMTSVQFF.

J is TRBJ1-1 and V is TRBV27, with D perhaps TRBD1 (5 bases). Germline CDR1 MNHEY, CDR2 SMNVEV (reference sequence). Trimming cost V 3 bases and J 4 bases, with 12 bases left between them. The CDR3 loop spans 14 amino acids. The CDR3 sequence: CASSFLVGGTEAFF. CDR3 bases: TGTGCCAGCAGTTTCCTCGTGGGGGGCACTGAAGCTTTCTTT.

This chain uses TRBV30 with TRBJ1-3, with 8 bases aligning to TRBD1. CDR1 and CDR2 from the germline V gene are GTSNPN and SVGIG (reference sequence). The trim removed 2 bases at V and 2 bases at J, leaving 2 bases unmatched. This CDR3 has 14 residues. The chain's CDR3 is CAWSMTGAGNTIYF. In DNA, the CDR3 is TGTGCCTGGAGTATGACAGGGGCTGGAAACACCATATATTTT.

The chain combines TRBV7-2 with TRBJ2-7, with 10 bases fitting TRBD1. Germline V gives CDR1 SGHTA, CDR2 FQGNSA. CDR3 length: 15 residues. The V and J ends lost 5 bases and 3 bases, in that order; junction bases with no gene match: 7. DNA for the CDR3: TGTGCCAGCAGCGGCCGGGACAGGGGTCTCTACGAGCAGTACTTC. This sequence encodes CASSGRDRGLYEQYF.

The chain uses TRBV29-1 and TRBJ1-1; D is possibly TRBD1 (5 bases). Trimming removed 7 bases at V and 0 bases at J, with 15 bases between. The CDR3 is made up of 14 amino acids. CDR1 and CDR2 (germline): SQVTM, ANQGSEA. CDR3 sequence: CSAHGVTVNTEAFF. Written as DNA, the CDR3 is TGCAGCGCCCACGGGGTGACAGTGAACACTGAAGCTTTCTTT.

CDR3 DNA: TGTGCCAGCAGCTTTACAGTGCACGAGCAGTACTTC. Its protein is CASSFTVHEQYF. This chain connects TRBV5-5 to TRBJ2-7; no firm D call. Per germline, CDR1 SGHKS and CDR2 YYEKEE (reference sequence). V was cut by 2 bases and J by 5 bases, with 8 bases left in between. The CDR3 sequence is 12 residues long.

This sequence joins TRBV5-1 and TRBJ2-5; 9 bases agree with TRBD2. Trimming took 4 bases from V and 3 from J; bases not matched to a gene: 13. Germline CDR1 reads SGHRS; CDR2 reads YFSETQ. The CDR3 length is 17 residues. CDR3 DNA sequence: TGCGCCAGCAGCCAAACTAGCGGGTCTTTTTACAAAGAGACCCAGTACTTC. Translating it yields CASSQTSGSFYKETQYF. Full variable domain (remainder filled in from reference TRBV5-1 and TRBJ2-5): KAGVTQTPRYLIKTRGQQVTLSCSPISGHRSVSWYQQTPGQGLQFLFEYFSETQRNKGNFPGRFSGRQFSNSRSEMNVSTLELGDSALYLCASSQTSGSFYKETQYFGPGTRLLVL.

J is TRBJ2-1 and V is TRBV7-9, with D tentatively TRBD1 or TRBD2 (5 bases each). This CDR3 region has 15 residues. V lost 5 bases to trimming and J lost 1 base, with 12 bases between them. The germline gives CDR1 SEHNR, CDR2 FQNEAQ (reference sequence). The CDR3, as DNA: TGTGCCAGCAGCCGAGGGGCAGGGTCCTACAATGAGCAGTTCTTC. It is translated as CASSRGAGSYNEQFF.

The chain combines TRBV6-6 with TRBJ2-5; D gene uncertain. The CDR3 sequence is 14 residues long. V was clipped by 2 bases and J by 1 base, with 8 bases between them. Looked up from germline, CDR1 is MNHNY and CDR2 is SVGAGI (reference sequence). The CDR3 DNA follows: TGTGCCAGCAGTTACGGTCCTGGCCAAGAGACCCAGTACTTC. This translates into CASSYGPGQETQYF.

The gene calls are TRBV2 and TRBJ1-2; D not certain. CDR3 length: 14 amino acids. V lost 2 bases and J lost 3, with 10 bases in between. Germline V gene lookup returns CDR1 SNHLY and CDR2 FYNNEI. CDR3 DNA: TGTGCCAGCAGTGAACGGACGGATTACTATGGCTACACCTTC. Translated, it gives CASSERTDYYGYTF.

The V gene is TRBV18, the J gene TRBJ1-4; D is perhaps TRBD1 (6 bases). V was pared by 3 bases and J by 3 bases, with 11 bases between. CDR1 KGHSH and CDR2 LQKENI come from the germline V gene. The CDR3 consists of 15 residues. The CDR3 DNA reads TGTGCCAGCTCACCCAGGGGAGTAGCTAATGAAAAACTGTTTTTT. It is translated as CASSPRGVANEKLFF. Complete variable domain (other parts from reference TRBV18 and TRBJ1-4): NAGVMQNPRHLVRRRGQEARLRCSPMKGHSHVYWYRQLPEEGLKFMVYLQKENIIDESGMPKERFSAEFPKEGPSILRIQQVVRGDSAAYFCASSPRGVANEKLFFGSGTQLSVL.

This chain joins TRBV5-1 and TRBJ2-1; D may match TRBD1 or TRBD2 (5 bases each). V was clipped by 4 bases and J by 0 bases, with 14 bases between them. Germline-derived CDR1 and CDR2 are SGHRS and YFSETQ. This CDR3 contains 16 residues. CDR3 region: CASSTPGGSSYNEQFF. The CDR3 region has the DNA TGCGCCAGCAGCACGCCTGGGGGAAGCTCCTACAATGAGCAGTTCTTC.

The chain employs TRBV5-4 and TRBJ2-5, with TRBD1 matching 8 bases. V trimming: 4 bases; J trimming: 5 bases; junction bases outside the gene matches: 4. CDR3 size: 13 residues. Germline CDR1 SGHNT, CDR2 YYREEE (reference sequence). The CDR3 spells CASSLQGGETQYF. The CDR3 DNA reads as TGTGCCAGCAGCCTACAGGGGGGCGAGACCCAGTACTTC.

V usage is TRBV28 and J usage is TRBJ2-3, with no clear D. Trimming removed 6 bases from V and 10 bases from J, with 14 bases in between. This CDR3 comprises 12 residues. Germline CDR1 reads MDHEN; CDR2 reads SYDVKM. CDR3 region: CASSYNGRAQYF. Written as DNA, the CDR3 is TGTGCCAGCAGCTACAATGGTCGCGCGCAGTATTTT.

This clone was observed a handful of times. This rearrangement joins TRBV28 to TRBJ1-1; D is uncertain. Germline V gene lookup returns CDR1 MDHEN and CDR2 SYDVKM. This CDR3 has 16 residues. V dropped 6 bases and J dropped 4 bases, with 21 bases sitting between them. CDR3 residues: CASSTKIYIGGTEAFF. CDR3 bases: TGTGCCAGCAGCACAAAAATCTATATAGGAGGCACTGAAGCTTTCTTT.

V gene TRBV7-9 combines with J gene TRBJ2-5; D may be TRBD1 or TRBD2 (5 bases each). The CDR3 loop spans 13 amino acids. Germline CDR1 SEHNR, CDR2 FQNEAQ (reference sequence). The V end lost 5 bases, the J end lost 5 bases, and 12 bases lay between the germline ends. The CDR3 loop reads CASSLRGRETQYF. In DNA form, the CDR3 reads TGTGCCAGCAGCCTACGGGGACGGGAGACCCAGTACTTC.

V usage is TRBV6-6 and J usage is TRBJ1-1; 8 bases are shared with TRBD1. Trimming took 3 bases from V and 5 from J; bases not matched to a gene: 2. CDR3 size: 13 residues. Germline lookup yields CDR1 MNHNY and CDR2 SVGAGI (reference sequence). The CDR3: CASSYTGGTEAFF. DNA for the CDR3: TGTGCCAGCAGTTATACAGGGGGGACTGAAGCTTTCTTT.

The gene calls are TRBV27 and TRBJ2-4, with 8 nucleotides matching TRBD1. The CDR3 extends over 16 amino acids. With 5 bases clipped from V and 0 bases from J, the junction kept 6 bases outside the gene matches. Germline V gene sequence: CDR1 MNHEY, CDR2 SMNVEV (reference sequence). The CDR3 nucleotides read TGTGCCAGCAGTCCGCGGGACAGGATAGCCAAAAACATTCAGTACTTC. As protein: CASSPRDRIAKNIQYF.

The chain employs TRBV10-1 and TRBJ1-5, with D uncertain. Germline CDR1 is WNHNN and CDR2 is SYGVQD (reference sequence). V was trimmed by 2 bases and J by 7 bases, leaving 18 bases between them. The CDR3 loop spans 16 amino acids. The CDR3 here is CASSETGQAGEQPQHF. The CDR3 DNA reads TGCGCCAGCAGTGAGACCGGTCAGGCGGGCGAGCAGCCCCAGCATTTT.

This chain uses TRBV5-1 with TRBJ2-1; D perhaps matches TRBD1 (6 bases). Looked up from germline, CDR1 is SGHRS and CDR2 is YFSETQ. V was trimmed by 4 bases and J by 3 bases, leaving 14 bases between them. CDR3 length: 15 amino acids. CDR3 sequence reads: CASSPRQVYYNEQFF. In DNA, the CDR3 is TGCGCCAGCAGCCCCAGACAGGTCTACTACAATGAGCAGTTCTTC.